This T cell receptor (beta chain) was observed in a study of shared clonotypes between healthy human individuals. The protocol was immunoSEQ multiplex PCR, while the TCRdb copy is restricted to in-frame clones and leaves out a portion. The sample has 2 million to 3 million clones; around nine tenths are singletons. This clone appeared once. No antigen is known for it. A split of CD4+ cells into CD45RA+ naive and CD45RA-negative memory subsets was performed. Study results and caveats: Estimated clonotype richness was generally higher in naive than memory subsets. Represented diversity, genetic and exposure-history alike, was limited by few donors. Read depth was anticipated to influence clonotype sharing among donors.

Deletions cut 4 bases from V and 0 bases from J, with 12 bases between. Looked up from germline, CDR1 is KGHSH and CDR2 is LQKENI. This CDR3 has 15 amino acids. The genes are TRBV18 and TRBJ1-2, with no clear D. This clonotype originated in a man aged 18 to 30 in good health. Material for sequencing was naive CD4+ T cells sorted from blood. As to subset: CD45RA+ positively selected. CDR3: CASSLMGSANYGYTF. CDR3 nucleotide sequence: TGTGCCAGCTCACTCATGGGATCAGCTAACTATGGCTACACCTTC.